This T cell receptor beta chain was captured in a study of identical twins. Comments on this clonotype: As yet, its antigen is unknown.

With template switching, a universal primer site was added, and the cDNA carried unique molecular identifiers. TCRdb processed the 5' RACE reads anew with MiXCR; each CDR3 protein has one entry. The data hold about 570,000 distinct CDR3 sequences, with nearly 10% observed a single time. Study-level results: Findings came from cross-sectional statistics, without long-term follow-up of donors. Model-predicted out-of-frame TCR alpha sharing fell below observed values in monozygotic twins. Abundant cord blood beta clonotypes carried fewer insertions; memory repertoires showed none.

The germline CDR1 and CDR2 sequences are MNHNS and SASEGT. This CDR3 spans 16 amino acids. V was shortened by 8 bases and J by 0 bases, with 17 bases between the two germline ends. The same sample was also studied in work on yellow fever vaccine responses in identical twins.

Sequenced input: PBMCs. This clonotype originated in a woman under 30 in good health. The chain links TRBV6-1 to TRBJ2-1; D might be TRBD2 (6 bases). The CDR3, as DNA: TGTGCCAGCCGCGTGGCGGGACTCAGCTCCTACAATGAGCAGTTCTTC. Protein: CASRVAGLSSYNEQFF.